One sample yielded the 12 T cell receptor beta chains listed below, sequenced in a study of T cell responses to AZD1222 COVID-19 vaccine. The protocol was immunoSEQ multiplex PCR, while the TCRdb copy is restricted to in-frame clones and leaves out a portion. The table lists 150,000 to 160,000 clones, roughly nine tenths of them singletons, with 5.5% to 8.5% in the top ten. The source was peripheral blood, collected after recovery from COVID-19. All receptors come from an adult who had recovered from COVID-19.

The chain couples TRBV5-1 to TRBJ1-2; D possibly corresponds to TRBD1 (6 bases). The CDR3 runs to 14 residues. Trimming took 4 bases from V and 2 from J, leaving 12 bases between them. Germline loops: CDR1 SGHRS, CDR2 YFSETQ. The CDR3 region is CASSQQGDNYGYTF. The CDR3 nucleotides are TGCGCCAGCAGCCAACAGGGAGACAACTATGGCTACACCTTC.

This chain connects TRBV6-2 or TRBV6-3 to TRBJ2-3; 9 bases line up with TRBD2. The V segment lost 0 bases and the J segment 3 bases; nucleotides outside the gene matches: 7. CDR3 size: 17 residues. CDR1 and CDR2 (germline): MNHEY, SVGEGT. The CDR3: CASSYSRSSGMTDTQYF. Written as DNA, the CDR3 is TGTGCCAGCAGTTACTCGAGGTCTAGCGGGATGACAGATACGCAGTATTTT.

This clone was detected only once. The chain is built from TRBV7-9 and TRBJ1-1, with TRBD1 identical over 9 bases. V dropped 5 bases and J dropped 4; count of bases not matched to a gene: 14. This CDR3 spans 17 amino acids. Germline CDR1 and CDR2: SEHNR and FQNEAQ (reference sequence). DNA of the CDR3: TGTGCCAGCAGCCCACGTCCCGGGACAGGGTTGGGCACTGAAGCTTTCTTT. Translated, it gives CASSPRPGTGLGTEAFF.

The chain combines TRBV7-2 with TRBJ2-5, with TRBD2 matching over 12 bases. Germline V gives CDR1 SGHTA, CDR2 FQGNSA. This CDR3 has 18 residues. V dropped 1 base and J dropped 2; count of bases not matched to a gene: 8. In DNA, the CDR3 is TGTGCCAGCAGCTTAGAAGCTAGCGGGGGGGCCGATCAAGAGACCCAGTACTTC. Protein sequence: CASSLEASGGADQETQYF.

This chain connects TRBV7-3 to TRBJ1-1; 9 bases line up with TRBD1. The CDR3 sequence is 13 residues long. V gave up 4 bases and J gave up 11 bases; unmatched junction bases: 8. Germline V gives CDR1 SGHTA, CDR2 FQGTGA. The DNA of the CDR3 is TGTGCCAGCAGCTCCAGGGACAGGGTTTGGGCTTTCTTT. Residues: CASSSRDRVWAFF.

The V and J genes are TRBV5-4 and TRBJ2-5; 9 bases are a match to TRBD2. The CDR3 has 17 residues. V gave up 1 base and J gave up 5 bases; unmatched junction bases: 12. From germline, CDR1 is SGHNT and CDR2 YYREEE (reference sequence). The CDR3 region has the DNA TGTGCCAGCAGCTTGTATACTAGCGGGTTTGGAGAGGAGACCCAGTACTTC. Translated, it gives CASSLYTSGFGEETQYF.

CDR3 amino acids: CASSANSADQPQHF. The CDR3 nucleotides read TGTGCCAGCAGTGCAAACAGCGCCGATCAGCCCCAGCATTTT. V and J are TRBV2 and TRBJ1-5; unclear D gene. V shed 4 bases and J shed 5 bases, with 12 bases lying between them. Germline V CDR1 and CDR2: SNHLY, FYNNEI. The CDR3 is 14 residues long.

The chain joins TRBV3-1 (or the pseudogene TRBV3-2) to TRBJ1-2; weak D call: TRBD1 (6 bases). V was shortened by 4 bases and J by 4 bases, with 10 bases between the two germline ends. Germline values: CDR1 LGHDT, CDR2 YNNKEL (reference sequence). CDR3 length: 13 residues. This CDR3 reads CASSRTVSYGYTF. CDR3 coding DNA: TGTGCCAGCAGCCGGACAGTGAGCTATGGCTACACCTTC.

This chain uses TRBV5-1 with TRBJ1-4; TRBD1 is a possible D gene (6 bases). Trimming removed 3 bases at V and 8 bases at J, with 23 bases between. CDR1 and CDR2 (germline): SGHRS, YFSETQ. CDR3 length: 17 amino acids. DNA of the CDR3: TGCGCCAGCAGCTCGACGACGTTGACAGGCCCGTCGGAAAAACTGTTTTTT. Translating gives CASSSTTLTGPSEKLFF.

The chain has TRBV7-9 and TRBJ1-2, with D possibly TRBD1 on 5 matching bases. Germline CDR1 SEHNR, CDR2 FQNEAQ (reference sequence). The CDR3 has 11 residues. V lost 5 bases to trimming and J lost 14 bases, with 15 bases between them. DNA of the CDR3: TGTGCCAGCAGCGAAGACGGGGGTTGGACCTTC. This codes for CASSEDGGWTF.

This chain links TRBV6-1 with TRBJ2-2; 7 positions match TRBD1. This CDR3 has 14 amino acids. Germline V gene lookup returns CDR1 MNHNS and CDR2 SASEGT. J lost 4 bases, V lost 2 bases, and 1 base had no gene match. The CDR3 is CASSETGVTGELFF. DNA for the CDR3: TGTGCCAGCAGTGAAACAGGGGTCACCGGGGAGCTGTTTTTT.

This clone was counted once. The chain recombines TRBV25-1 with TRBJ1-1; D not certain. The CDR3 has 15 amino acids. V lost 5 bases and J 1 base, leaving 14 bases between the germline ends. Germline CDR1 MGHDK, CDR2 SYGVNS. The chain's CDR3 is CASSKTDGRNTEAFF. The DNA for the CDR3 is TGTGCCAGCAGTAAAACGGACGGCAGGAACACTGAAGCTTTCTTT.